A single sample is the source of the 29 T cell receptor beta chains below, sequenced in a study of T-cell reconstitution after alpha-beta-depleted transplantation in children. It was with unique molecular identifiers that the TCRbeta library was prepared. TCRdb independently ran MiXCR on the PCR reads; one entry per CDR3 protein. In the table there are around 210,000 distinct CDR3 sequences, approximately 6.9% of which are singletons. Sequencing was performed on PBMCs, taken before TCRalphabeta/CD19-depleted stem cell transplant. The receptors shown here come from a boy between 2 and 15 years old with acute lymphoblastic leukemia, due to receive a stem cell transplant.

This clonotype came up a few times. The rearrangement links TRBV28 to TRBJ1-5; no firm D call. V lost 8 bases and J lost 7, with 18 bases in between. Germline V gives CDR1 MDHEN, CDR2 SYDVKM. The CDR3 runs 14 residues. DNA of the CDR3: TGTGCCAGCGCCCACCGGGCTAGGCGCCAGCCCCAGCATTTT. This translates into CASAHRARRQPQHF. The full variable domain, in which reference TRBV28 and TRBJ1-5 provide the parts outside the CDR3, is DVKVTQSSRYLVKRTGEKVFLECVQDMDHENMFWYRQDPGLGLRLIYFSYDVKMKEKGDIPEGYSVSREKKERFSLILESASTNQTSMYLCASAHRARRQPQHFGDGTRLSIL.

This clonotype was picked up a small number of times. The rearrangement links TRBV30 to TRBJ2-1; D perhaps matches TRBD1 (6 bases). This CDR3 comprises 15 residues. CDR1 GTSNPN and CDR2 SVGIG come from the germline V gene (reference sequence). CDR3 protein: CAFPSTSGTLTRQFF. The CDR3 nucleotides are TGTGCTTTCCCTTCCACCTCCGGGACACTTACGCGGCAGTTCTTC.

This clonotype has a count of ten or more. The chain recombines TRBV5-4 with TRBJ2-1, with a weak D call TRBD2 (6 bases). The germline V and J ends were trimmed by 4 bases and 3 bases, with 11 bases remaining between them. The CDR3 is 14 residues long. CDR1 is SGHNT and CDR2 is YYREEE in the germline V gene (reference sequence). CDR3 nucleotides: TGTGCCAGCAGCCCTTATAGCGGCTACAATGAGCAGTTCTTC. Its protein is CASSPYSGYNEQFF. Full variable domain (outside the CDR3, taken from reference TRBV5-4 and TRBJ2-1): ETGVTQSPTHLIKTRGQQVTLRCSSQSGHNTVSWYQQALGQGPQFIFQYYREEENGRGNFPPRFSGLQFPNYSSELNVNALELDDSALYLCASSPYSGYNEQFFGPGTRLTVL.

The chain carries TRBV11-1 and TRBJ2-7, with TRBD1 matching 8 bases. This CDR3 is built from 20 residues. Germline CDR1 SGHAT, CDR2 FQDESV (reference sequence). J lost 9 bases, V lost 5 bases, and 30 bases had no gene match. For the CDR3, the DNA is TGTGCCAGCAGCCCATTAGCGATCCGCCAATACAGGGGGACTCCTACGGGGCAGTACTTC. It encodes CASSPLAIRQYRGTPTGQYF.

This clonotype was found many times. The chain links TRBV25-1 to TRBJ2-5; D remains unclear. The CDR3 covers 11 residues. CDR1 and CDR2 (germline): MGHDK, SYGVNS. The ends were cut back, 3 bases at V and 9 bases at J, with 8 bases in the middle. The DNA for the CDR3 is TGTGCCAGCAGTGACCCCGGGCCCCAGTACTTC. Amino acid sequence: CASSDPGPQYF.

The chain joins TRBV28 to TRBJ2-7; tentative D call: TRBD2 (5 bases). CDR3 length: 15 residues. CDR1 is MDHEN, CDR2 SYDVKM, per germline. The germline V and J ends were trimmed by 3 bases and 3 bases, with 15 bases remaining between them. The CDR3 here is CASSLGRGSYYEQYF. The CDR3 DNA reads TGTGCCAGCAGTTTGGGAAGAGGGTCATACTACGAGCAGTACTTC.

To note about this clonotype: The junction shows a germline mismatch at one end, possibly a read error. The V gene is TRBV4-2, the J gene TRBJ2-4, with D maybe TRBD2 (5 bases). This CDR3 is 11 amino acids long. From germline, CDR1 is LGHNA and CDR2 YNFKEQ. The CDR3 protein is CASSKEGLQYF. CDR3 bases: TGTGCCAGCAGCAAAGAGGGCCTTCAGTACTTC.

At least ten counts were recorded for this clonotype. The chain employs TRBV29-1 and TRBJ2-5, with 13 bases aligning to TRBD2. Germline lookup yields CDR1 SQVTM and CDR2 ANQGSEA. The CDR3 is 14 amino acids. Trimming removed 6 bases from V and 5 bases from J; junction bases left unmatched: 6. This chain's CDR3 is CSVDGLAGEETQYF. In DNA form, the CDR3 reads TGCAGCGTCGACGGACTAGCGGGAGAGGAGACCCAGTACTTC.

This clonotype was detected ten times or more. V gene TRBV5-1 combines with J gene TRBJ2-2; D is possibly TRBD1 (5 bases). From germline, CDR1 is SGHRS and CDR2 YFSETQ. The germline V and J ends were trimmed by 9 bases and 3 bases, with 9 bases remaining between them. The CDR3 has 12 residues. The CDR3 nucleotides read TGCGCCATTACAGGAGACACCGGGGAGCTGTTTTTT. Its translation: CAITGDTGELFF.

This clonotype has just a few counts. The V gene is TRBV6-5, the J gene TRBJ2-2; a weak D match, TRBD1 (5 bases). The V gene's germline CDR1 is MNHEY and CDR2 SVGAGI. V was trimmed by 0 bases and J by 4 bases, leaving 9 bases between them. This CDR3 spans 15 amino acids. CDR3 sequence: CASSYSRQGTGELFF. For the CDR3, the DNA is TGTGCCAGCAGTTACTCCCGGCAGGGCACCGGGGAGCTGTTTTTT.

This clonotype was found many times. The chain uses TRBV12-3 or TRBV12-4 and TRBJ2-1; TRBD2 agrees at 8 bases. The V gene end was trimmed by 6 bases and the J gene end by 0 bases; junction bases not matched to a gene: 4. The CDR3 covers 15 residues. The CDR3 bases are TGTGCCAGCAGCGGGGGGGCTCTCTCCTACAATGAGCAGTTCTTC. It specifies CASSGGALSYNEQFF.

This clonotype has at least ten counts. The rearrangement uses TRBV5-1 and TRBJ2-5; D is perhaps TRBD1 (5 bases). With 1 base removed from V and 3 bases from J, the gap between germline ends came to 7 bases. Germline loops: CDR1 SGHRS, CDR2 YFSETQ. This CDR3 contains 13 residues. CDR3 sequence reads: CASSLQGKETQYF. The CDR3 coding sequence is TGCGCCAGCAGCTTGCAGGGAAAAGAGACCCAGTACTTC.

This clonotype was picked up many times. The chain employs TRBV20-1 and TRBJ2-3; TRBD2 aligns across 7 bases. Germline lookup yields CDR1 DFQATT and CDR2 SNEGSKA (reference sequence). The V and J ends lost 6 bases and 0 bases, in that order; junction bases with no gene match: 9. CDR3 length: 15 residues. Here the CDR3 reads CSAERSGDSTDTQYF. In DNA, the CDR3 is TGCAGTGCGGAAAGGAGCGGGGATAGCACAGATACGCAGTATTTT.

The chain employs TRBV12-3 or TRBV12-4 and TRBJ2-7; the match to TRBD1 covers 9 bases. This CDR3 is 15 amino acids long. Trimming cost V 6 bases and J 5 bases; bases outside gene matches: 11. The DNA for the CDR3 is TGTGCCAGCAGAGGGGGACAGGGTGCCGGCCACGAGCAGTACTTC. It specifies CASRGGQGAGHEQYF.

In its sample, this clonotype was seen many times. The chain joins TRBV29-1 to TRBJ1-2, with TRBD1 as a possible D gene (6 bases). Germline V gives CDR1 SQVTM, CDR2 ANQGSEA. The CDR3 has 12 amino acids. V was shortened by 6 bases and J by 0 bases, with 8 bases between the two germline ends. The CDR3 DNA is TGCAGCGTCCAGGGGCCTAACTATGGCTACACCTTC. The encoded protein is CSVQGPNYGYTF.

This clonotype was counted at least ten times. The rearrangement uses TRBV5-5 and TRBJ1-5; 7 nucleotides align to TRBD1. The CDR3 has 14 amino acids. The V and J ends lost 4 bases and 1 base, in that order; junction bases with no gene match: 2. Germline values: CDR1 SGHKS, CDR2 YYEKEE (reference sequence). CDR3 residues: CASSTTGSNQPQHF. CDR3 bases: TGTGCCAGCAGCACGACAGGGAGCAATCAGCCCCAGCATTTT.

This clonotype came up many times. The rearrangement links TRBV4-2 to TRBJ2-3; either TRBD1 or TRBD2 may supply D (5 bases each). Trimming left V 6 bases short and J 2 bases short, with 12 bases between. The germline CDR1 and CDR2 sequences are LGHNA and YNFKEQ. This CDR3 is 14 amino acids long. CDR3 DNA: TGTGCCAGCAGTACTGTGGGGGTCACAGATACGCAGTATTTT. Its protein product is CASSTVGVTDTQYF.

The V call is TRBV5-6, the J call TRBJ2-3, with D possibly being TRBD1 (6 bases). Germline V gene lookup returns CDR1 SGHDT and CDR2 YYEEEE. V was clipped by 1 base and J by 1 base, with 19 bases between them. The CDR3 contains 18 residues. CDR3 in DNA: TGTGCCAGCAGCTTGAGGCTAGTTGGGACAAGGGGCACAGATACGCAGTATTTT. The encoded protein is CASSLRLVGTRGTDTQYF.

The rearrangement links TRBV6-1 to TRBJ2-5; 12 bases match TRBD2. Germline V lookup: CDR1 MNHNS, CDR2 SASEGT. V lost 7 bases, J lost 5 bases, and 20 bases stayed unmatched. The CDR3 spans 19 residues. CDR3 residues: CASIPSWGLAGTKRETQYF. The CDR3 nucleotides read TGTGCCAGCATCCCCTCATGGGGACTAGCGGGCACTAAGCGGGAGACCCAGTACTTC.

Only a few counts were recorded for this clonotype. V is TRBV2 and J is TRBJ2-1; either TRBD1 or TRBD2 may fit D (5 bases each). This CDR3 contains 13 residues. CDR1 and CDR2 from the germline V gene are SNHLY and FYNNEI. V lost 6 bases and J lost 8, with 14 bases in between. CDR3 residues: CASRVGAVDEQFF. The CDR3 coding sequence is TGTGCCAGCAGGGTCGGGGCAGTGGATGAGCAGTTCTTC.

This clonotype was observed many times. A read error may explain this, as a much larger clone is one base away. The J gene is TRBJ2-1, the V gene TRBV7-2; D remains ambiguous. Germline CDR1 and CDR2: SGHTA and FQGNSA. The germline V and J ends were trimmed by 1 base and 7 bases, with 5 bases remaining between them. The length of the CDR3 is 12 residues. The CDR3 DNA is TGTGCCAGCAGCTTAGACGGGAATGAGCAGTTCTTC. It encodes CASSLDGNEQFF.

At least ten counts were recorded for this clonotype. The chain links TRBV12-3 or TRBV12-4 to TRBJ1-1; 8 bases fit TRBD1. This CDR3 is 13 amino acids long. After removal of 10 bases from V and 0 bases from J, the junction contained 4 bases not matched to a gene. The CDR3 here is CATGGQVNTEAFF. The CDR3, as DNA: TGTGCCACCGGGGGACAGGTGAACACTGAAGCTTTCTTT.

This clonotype has at least ten counts. The chain has TRBV28 and TRBJ1-1; TRBD1 matches at 7 bases. The CDR3 covers 14 residues. Germline V lookup: CDR1 MDHEN, CDR2 SYDVKM. Germline trimming cut 6 bases from V and 0 bases from J; bases unmatched to any gene: 4. CDR3 DNA: TGTGCCAGCAGACCACAGGGGATGAACACTGAAGCTTTCTTT. Translation gives CASRPQGMNTEAFF.

This clonotype occurred many times. The CDR3 loop is CASSKDGRRNYGYTF. CDR3 DNA: TGTGCCAGCAGCAAAGATGGCAGACGAAACTATGGCTACACCTTC. The V call is TRBV21-1, the J call TRBJ1-2. TRBV21-1 counts as a pseudogene. CDR3 length: 15 residues.

The V call is TRBV6-2 or TRBV6-3, the J call TRBJ2-1, with D perhaps TRBD1 or TRBD2 (5 bases each). CDR3 length: 17 amino acids. The V end lost 1 base, the J end lost 0 bases, and 13 bases lay between the germline ends. Germline-derived CDR1 and CDR2 are MNHEY and SVGEGT. In DNA form, the CDR3 reads TGTGCCAGCAGTTACTATAGACCAGGGAGCTCCTACAATGAGCAGTTCTTC. Its translation: CASSYYRPGSSYNEQFF.

V usage is TRBV30 and J usage is TRBJ2-5; D gene ambiguous. The CDR3 is 12 residues long. Deletions cut 4 bases from V and 2 bases from J, with 8 bases between. The germline CDR1 and CDR2 sequences are GTSNPN and SVGIG (reference sequence). CDR3 sequence: CAWKIRQETQYF. The CDR3 region has the DNA TGTGCCTGGAAAATCCGGCAAGAGACCCAGTACTTC.

This clonotype appeared many times. J is TRBJ2-3 and V is TRBV12-3 or TRBV12-4; 9 positions agree with TRBD1. The CDR3 extends over 16 amino acids. With 3 bases clipped from V and 1 base from J, the junction kept 5 bases outside the gene matches. CDR3 in amino acids: CASSFGDRVGTDTQYF. The CDR3 DNA reads TGTGCCAGCAGTTTCGGGGACAGGGTAGGCACAGATACGCAGTATTTT.

This clonotype was detected ten times or more. The chain has TRBV27 and TRBJ2-2, with D perhaps TRBD1 or TRBD2 (5 bases each). V lost 5 bases, J lost 6 bases, and 16 bases lay in between. The CDR3 is 15 amino acids. Germline-derived CDR1 and CDR2 are MNHEY and SMNVEV (reference sequence). The CDR3 region is CASSPRDLDAGELFF. In DNA form, the CDR3 reads TGTGCCAGCAGTCCTAGGGACCTGGATGCCGGGGAGCTGTTTTTT.

A few counts support this clonotype. The chain couples TRBV20-1 to TRBJ2-6, with 8 bases matching TRBD1. This CDR3 spans 14 amino acids. The V segment lost 2 bases and the J segment 4 bases; nucleotides outside the gene matches: 1. CDR1 is DFQATT and CDR2 is SNEGSKA in the germline V gene (reference sequence). The CDR3 DNA is TGCAGTGCTAGAACAGGGGGAGGGGCCAACGTCCTGACTTTC. Amino acid sequence: CSARTGGGANVLTF.